Listed here are 27 T cell receptor beta chains from one sample, sequenced in a study of monozygotic twins with inflammatory bowel disease. TCRdb reprocessed the 5' RACE reads and stores each CDR3 protein as one record, lacking DNA. The specimen's table records 350,000 to 550,000 distinct CDR3 sequences. The sequencing input was blood. The source is a human donor with ulcerative colitis or Crohn's disease, or a healthy co-twin of an affected twin (not recorded which).

This chain uses TRBV9 with TRBJ2-1; the D call of TRBD2 rests on TCRdb alone, since no DNA is present to check it. Germline V lookup: CDR1 SGDLS, CDR2 YYNGEE. This CDR3 region has 15 residues. CDR3: CASSSLAGALNEQFF.

This chain uses TRBV15 with TRBJ2-5; TCRdb's D call, TRBD1, is unchecked because there is no DNA. The V gene's germline CDR1 is LNHNV and CDR2 YYDKDF (reference sequence). This CDR3 is 12 amino acids long. The chain's CDR3 is CASDLSGETQYF. The full variable domain, in which reference TRBV15 and TRBJ2-5 provide the parts outside the CDR3, is DAMVIQNPRYQVTQFGKPVTLSCSQTLNHNVMYWYQQKSSQAPKLLFHYYDKDFNNEADTPDNFQSRRPNTSFCFLDIRSPGLGDTAMYLCASDLSGETQYFGPGTRLLVL.

The V call is TRBV5-1, the J call TRBJ2-3; lacking DNA, the TRBD1 call made by TCRdb goes unchecked. The CDR3 totals 15 residues. The germline V gene encodes CDR1 SGHRS and CDR2 YFSETQ. This chain's CDR3 is CASSSTGGGTDTQYF.

The chain recombines TRBV7-2 with TRBJ1-2. This CDR3 is built from 15 residues. CDR1 is SGHTA and CDR2 is FQGNSA in the germline V gene. The CDR3 reads CASSLQGPRTDGYTF.

The gene calls are TRBV9 and TRBJ2-5; TCRdb indicates TRBD1, and absent DNA this call remains unverified. This CDR3 contains 14 residues. CDR1 is SGDLS and CDR2 is YYNGEE in the germline V gene. CDR3 protein: CASSERGAGETQYF.

The chain couples TRBV2 to TRBJ2-7; without DNA, the TCRdb call of TRBD1 cannot be checked. CDR3 length: 13 residues. Germline V gives CDR1 SNHLY, CDR2 FYNNEI. The CDR3 sequence is CASSPGQDYEQYF.

This chain links TRBV7-9 with TRBJ1-2. The CDR3 sequence is 12 residues long. Germline V gives CDR1 SEHNR, CDR2 FQNEAQ (reference sequence). The CDR3 here is CASSSLKGGYTF.

This sequence joins TRBV19 and TRBJ2-1; TCRdb names TRBD2, which stays unverified in the absence of DNA. The CDR3 runs 15 residues. Germline V gene sequence: CDR1 LNHDA, CDR2 SQIVND (reference sequence). The CDR3 spells CASTLRGGSAEEQFF.

The chain employs TRBV5-6 and TRBJ1-5; there is no DNA to check the TCRdb D call of TRBD1. This CDR3 has 15 residues. CDR1 is SGHDT and CDR2 is YYEEEE in the germline V gene. The CDR3 spells CASGGQGGRNQPQHF.

The chain has TRBV3-1 and TRBJ2-5. The CDR3 spans 17 residues. Germline CDR1 LGHDT, CDR2 YNNKEL (reference sequence). CDR3 residues: CASSQDFGQDGRETQYF.

The rearrangement joins TRBV18 to TRBJ2-7; TCRdb's D gene call, TRBD1, goes unchecked for lack of DNA. CDR1 KGHSH and CDR2 LQKENI come from the germline V gene. This CDR3 is built from 15 residues. The CDR3 loop is CASSRAGSSSYEQYF. Supplemented by reference TRBV18 and TRBJ2-7, the full variable domain reads NAGVMQNPRHLVRRRGQEARLRCSPMKGHSHVYWYRQLPEEGLKFMVYLQKENIIDESGMPKERFSAEFPKEGPSILRIQQVVRGDSAAYFCASSRAGSSSYEQYFGPGTRLTVT.

This chain joins TRBV20-1 and TRBJ2-1. Germline loops: CDR1 DFQATT, CDR2 SNEGSKA (reference sequence). This CDR3 contains 12 residues. CDR3 residues: CSARDKTSEQFF.

The chain couples TRBV7-2 to TRBJ2-2; TCRdb outputs TRBD1, but without DNA this stays unchecked. The CDR3 covers 17 residues. Germline lookup yields CDR1 SGHTA and CDR2 FQGNSA. CDR3: CASSWPDRGRLTGELFF. Full variable domain (missing parts from reference TRBV7-2 and TRBJ2-2): GAGVSQSPSNKVTEKGKDVELRCDPISGHTALYWYRQSLGQGLEFLIYFQGNSAPDKSGLPSDRFSAERTGGSVSTLTIQRTQQEDSAVYLCASSWPDRGRLTGELFFGEGSRLTVL.

The chain couples TRBV6-1 to TRBJ1-5; TCRdb reports TRBD1, a call that lacks DNA to check it against. The CDR3 consists of 15 residues. Germline V gene sequence: CDR1 MNHNS, CDR2 SASEGT. The CDR3 loop is CASSPDSLSNQPQHF.

V usage is TRBV7-9 and J usage is TRBJ2-7; absent DNA, TCRdb's TRBD1 call cannot be checked. In germline, CDR1 is SEHNR, CDR2 FQNEAQ (reference sequence). The CDR3 has 14 amino acids. This chain's CDR3 is CASSLDEGRGEQYF.

The chain has TRBV6-5 and TRBJ2-2; TCRdb gives TRBD1 as the D gene, but with no DNA this cannot be confirmed. The germline CDR1 and CDR2 sequences are MNHEY and SVGAGI. This CDR3 comprises 16 residues. CDR3 residues: CASSHRAALGTGELLF.

J is TRBJ2-7 and V is TRBV18; TCRdb reports TRBD2, a call that lacks DNA to check it against. This CDR3 has 15 amino acids. Germline V CDR1 and CDR2: KGHSH, LQKENI. The CDR3 protein is CASSPMEGKTYEQYF.

V usage is TRBV5-1 and J usage is TRBJ2-1; as DNA is missing, the TRBD1 call by TCRdb cannot be tested. Germline loops: CDR1 SGHRS, CDR2 YFSETQ. This CDR3 contains 15 residues. The CDR3 reads CASSWTGEGYNEQFF.

This chain links TRBV12-3 or TRBV12-4 with TRBJ2-7; TCRdb outputs TRBD2, but without DNA this stays unchecked. The CDR3 totals 16 residues. The CDR3 is CASSLAWSSGKYEQYF.

V gene TRBV11-1 combines with J gene TRBJ2-7; TCRdb indicates TRBD1, and absent DNA this call remains unverified. The CDR3 totals 16 residues. In germline, CDR1 is SGHAT, CDR2 FQDESV (reference sequence). The CDR3 sequence: CASSWAQGDHSYEQYF.

The V and J genes are TRBV5-1 and TRBJ1-1. Germline-derived CDR1 and CDR2 are SGHRS and YFSETQ. The CDR3 is 13 amino acids. Here the CDR3 reads CASTSRSGTEAFF.

The chain uses TRBV6-1 and TRBJ1-5; TCRdb picks TRBD1, but there is no DNA to check that call. CDR1 is MNHNS and CDR2 is SASEGT in the germline V gene. The CDR3 length is 14 residues. The CDR3: CASSRGGIGQPQHF.

J is TRBJ2-3 and V is TRBV25-1; TCRdb outputs TRBD2, but without DNA this stays unchecked. Germline-derived CDR1 and CDR2 are MGHDK and SYGVNS. This CDR3 spans 18 amino acids. The CDR3 here is CASSATPGLAFEGDTQYF.

V and J are TRBV5-1 and TRBJ1-3. Germline V gene data show CDR1 as SGHRS and CDR2 as YFSETQ. The CDR3 totals 15 residues. CDR3 region: CASSARPTSGNTIYF.

The chain recombines TRBV5-1 with TRBJ2-5; the D gene TCRdb calls, TRBD1, cannot be checked with no DNA. Per germline, CDR1 SGHRS and CDR2 YFSETQ. CDR3 length: 15 residues. This chain's CDR3 is CASSFRDSNQETQYF.

The chain employs TRBV11-3 and TRBJ2-7. CDR1 is SGHNT, CDR2 YENEEA, per germline. The CDR3 covers 14 residues. The CDR3 protein is CASSLDRGTNEQYF.

The rearrangement uses TRBV6-2 or TRBV6-3 and TRBJ2-7; TCRdb's D call, TRBD1, is unchecked because there is no DNA. The CDR3 totals 13 residues. Germline V gene data show CDR1 as MNHEY and CDR2 as SVGEGT. The CDR3 spells CASSPPGGHEQYF.